These 15 T cell receptor beta chains originate from one sample sequenced in a study of blood T cell repertoires in COVID-19. Produced via immunoSEQ multiplex PCR; TCRdb's table is partial and in-frame only. This sample has some 240,000 clones, with 90% to 95% found just once. The sequencing input was peripheral blood. The source of these receptors is a man between 60 and 75 years old with COVID-19, enrolled during active disease.

In DNA form, the CDR3 reads TGTGCCTGGAGTGTACCGGCAGGGGCGAGCAATCAGCCCCAGCATTTT. Its translation is CAWSVPAGASNQPQHF. The chain uses TRBV30 and TRBJ1-5; D is possibly TRBD1 (6 bases). Germline CDR1 GTSNPN, CDR2 SVGIG (reference sequence). This CDR3 is 16 amino acids long. Trimming took off 0 bases at V and 1 base at J, with 13 bases between the two ends.

V is TRBV9 and J is TRBJ2-7, with D possibly matching TRBD1 (5 bases). Trimming took 4 bases from V and 3 from J, leaving 17 bases between them. Germline V gene sequence: CDR1 SGDLS, CDR2 YYNGEE. This CDR3 is 15 amino acids long. CDR3 DNA: TGTGCCAGCAGCCTGCAGGGTGGTACAGGCTACGAGCAGTACTTC. It is translated as CASSLQGGTGYEQYF.

To note about this clone: The germline gene is not matched at one end of the junction; a read error may be the cause. The gene calls are TRBV7-7 and TRBJ2-5, with TRBD1 identical over 10 bases. Per germline, CDR1 SSHAT and CDR2 FNYEAQ (reference sequence). The length of the CDR3 is 17 residues. The CDR3 here is CASSPRQGAPSGETQYF. CDR3 nucleotide sequence: TGTGCTAGCAGCCCCCGACAGGGGGCCCCGTCAGGAGAGACCCAGTACTTC.

The chain has TRBV12-3 or TRBV12-4 and TRBJ1-1, with a possible D match to TRBD1 (5 bases). V was cut by 5 bases and J by 1 base, with 8 bases left in between. The CDR3 has 13 amino acids. The CDR3 nucleotides are TGTGCCAGCAGTCGACAGAGGAACACTGAAGCTTTCTTT. It is translated as CASSRQRNTEAFF.

This rearrangement joins TRBV18 to TRBJ1-6, with 7 bases that match TRBD1. The CDR3 consists of 15 residues. The germline CDR1 and CDR2 sequences are KGHSH and LQKENI. The V and J ends lost 5 bases and 10 bases, in that order; junction bases with no gene match: 11. CDR3 sequence (DNA): TGTGCCAGCTCAACCTCGGGACAGCGTACCTCACCCCTCCACTTT. This sequence encodes CASSTSGQRTSPLHF. The variable domain in full, completed from reference TRBV18 and TRBJ1-6, reads NAGVMQNPRHLVRRRGQEARLRCSPMKGHSHVYWYRQLPEEGLKFMVYLQKENIIDESGMPKERFSAEFPKEGPSILRIQQVVRGDSAAYFCASSTSGQRTSPLHFGNGTRLTVT.

The chain uses TRBV18 and TRBJ2-7, with D uncertain. The CDR3 is made up of 15 amino acids. Germline-derived CDR1 and CDR2 are KGHSH and LQKENI. V lost 4 bases and J 0 bases, leaving 13 bases between the germline ends. The chain's CDR3 is CASSRNGANSYEQYF. DNA of the CDR3: TGTGCCAGCTCACGTAACGGAGCGAACTCCTACGAGCAGTACTTC.

The genes are TRBV23-1 and TRBJ1-2; the match to TRBD1 covers 10 bases. TRBV23-1 is an ORF, and what it does is uncertain. With 3 bases clipped from V and 4 bases from J, the junction kept 8 bases outside the gene matches. The CDR3 is 16 amino acids. CDR3 loop: CASSQTGGNIPYGYTF. The CDR3 DNA sequence: TGCGCCAGCAGTCAGACAGGGGGCAATATACCCTATGGCTACACCTTC.

The genes are TRBV27 and TRBJ2-7; 7 bases agree with TRBD1. J gave up 3 bases and V 4 bases, and 6 bases lay outside the gene matches. CDR3 length equals 14 residues. Germline-derived CDR1 and CDR2 are MNHEY and SMNVEV (reference sequence). The CDR3 loop reads CASSSRTGRYEQYF. The CDR3 nucleotides read TGTGCCAGCAGTTCCAGGACAGGCCGCTACGAGCAGTACTTC.

This clone was picked up one time. The rearrangement uses TRBV4-2 and TRBJ2-2, with 7 bases aligning to TRBD1. Losses at the gene ends were 0 bases for V and 7 bases for J; bases not matched to a gene: 8. The CDR3 is 16 residues long. CDR1 is LGHNA and CDR2 is YNFKEQ in the germline V gene. DNA for the CDR3: TGTGCCAGCAGCCAAGATTTAAGGGGGCAGGGCGGGGAGCTGTTTTTT. It yields the protein CASSQDLRGQGGELFF.

The J gene is TRBJ2-3, the V gene TRBV2; D perhaps matches TRBD1 (5 bases). The CDR3 loop spans 12 amino acids. CDR1 and CDR2 from the germline V gene are SNHLY and FYNNEI. The ends were cut back, 10 bases at V and 0 bases at J, with 8 bases in the middle. CDR3 in amino acids: CATDRSTDTQYF. The CDR3 region has the DNA TGTGCCACCGACAGAAGCACAGATACGCAGTATTTT.

The CDR3 region has the DNA TGTGCCAGCAGACAGGGTTTCGTAACCGGGGAGCTGTTTTTT. Translating gives CASRQGFVTGELFF. The chain joins TRBV27 to TRBJ2-2; tentatively, D is TRBD1 (6 bases). Germline CDR1 MNHEY, CDR2 SMNVEV (reference sequence). The CDR3 is 14 residues long. V gave up 6 bases and J gave up 5 bases, with 13 bases separating them.

This clone was seen more than once but under ten times. V usage is TRBV3-1 (or the pseudogene TRBV3-2) and J usage is TRBJ2-7, with 11 bases lining up with TRBD2. Germline CDR1 reads LGHDT; CDR2 reads YNNKEL (reference sequence). V lost 6 bases, J lost 6 bases, and 4 bases stayed unmatched. This CDR3 is 13 amino acids long. As DNA, the CDR3 is TGTGCCAGCAGACATACTAGCGGGGGCGAGCAGTACTTC. Encoded protein: CASRHTSGGEQYF.

The chain couples TRBV5-1 to TRBJ2-2; no clear D. Germline V lookup: CDR1 SGHRS, CDR2 YFSETQ. The CDR3 has 14 residues. Trimming took off 0 bases at V and 3 bases at J, with 6 bases between the two ends. This CDR3 reads CASSLVPHTGELFF. CDR3 sequence (DNA): TGCGCCAGCAGCTTGGTTCCTCACACCGGGGAGCTGTTTTTT. Filled out from reference TRBV5-1 and TRBJ2-2, the complete variable domain reads KAGVTQTPRYLIKTRGQQVTLSCSPISGHRSVSWYQQTPGQGLQFLFEYFSETQRNKGNFPGRFSGRQFSNSRSEMNVSTLELGDSALYLCASSLVPHTGELFFGEGSRLTVL.

The chain uses TRBV18 and TRBJ1-5, with TRBD1 as a possible D gene (5 bases). The CDR3 is 14 amino acids. Trimming shortened V by 0 bases and J by 4 bases, and 7 bases separated the two germline ends. Per germline, CDR1 KGHSH and CDR2 LQKENI. The CDR3 here is CASSPPGGNQPQHF. In DNA, the CDR3 is TGTGCCAGCTCACCACCGGGGGGGAATCAGCCCCAGCATTTT.

The chain combines TRBV4-1 with TRBJ1-2, with 8 bases lining up with TRBD1. CDR3 length: 15 residues. Germline trimming cut 2 bases from V and 5 bases from J; bases unmatched to any gene: 7. Per germline, CDR1 MGHRA and CDR2 YSYEKL. CDR3 coding DNA: TGCGCCAGCAGCCAAATTCAGGGGGCTCGATATGGCTACACCTTC. Translated: CASSQIQGARYGYTF.